This record covers a single T cell receptor (beta chain). With 5 bases removed from V and 10 bases from J, the gap between germline ends came to 9 bases. Germline V CDR1 and CDR2: MNHEY, SVGAGI. This CDR3 is built from 11 residues. This specimen belongs to a study of OX40 agonist ivuxolimab in advanced cancers. As for the study in general: Patients' therapy was ivuxolimab, an antibody that acts as an agonist of OX40 (CD134).

Clones were sequenced by immunoSEQ multiplex PCR, and TCRdb holds only the in-frame ones, with some missing. In the table there are over 25,000 clones, about 74% of which are singletons. Autoimmune disease history or systemic immunosuppression was exclusionary. The sequenced sample was CD4+ or CD8+ T cells sorted from blood, obtained in a trial of the OX40 agonist ivuxolimab. The sequence was collected from an adult with an advanced solid tumor such as melanoma, head and neck, liver or kidney cancer. The chain is built from TRBV6-5 and TRBJ1-5; D unclear. CDR3 DNA: TGTGCCAGCAGTGAAGTTGGACCCCAGCATTTT. Residues: CASSEVGPQHF.